This is a list of T cell receptor beta chains from one sample in a study of blood T cell repertoires in COVID-19. The assay was immunoSEQ multiplex PCR, and TCRdb's table has in-frame clones only and misses some. Among under 300,000 clones listed, approximately 79% were seen once. Sequenced material: peripheral blood. These receptors all stem from a woman over 75 with active or convalescent COVID-19. Both conserved end residues are part of each CDR3. The order of the fields is D gene, V gene, clone size, J gene, CDR3 protein, CDR3 DNA. A D gene is named only where the DNA matches it firmly. Clone size is shown for a subset of rows, as once, few, many or a class of expanded clone.

>TRBD2|TRBV14|-|TRBJ2-7
CASSPGTILRQYF
TGTGCCAGCAGCCCCGGGACTATTTTGAGGCAGTACTTC
>-|TRBV19|once|TRBJ1-2
CASSRTSDGGTYGYTF
TGTGCCAGTAGTCGGACCTCGGACGGAGGAACCTATGGCTACACCTTC
>TRBD2|TRBV5-4|-|TRBJ2-3
CASSGTSGPHTQYF
TGTGCCAGCAGCGGGACTAGCGGGCCCCATACGCAGTATTTT
>-|TRBV11-2|-|TRBJ1-3
CASSLMGGEDTIYF
TGTGCCAGCAGCTTAATGGGGGGGGAAGACACCATATATTTT
>-|TRBV29-1|-|TRBJ2-3
CSANTDTQYF
TGCAGCGCTAACACAGATACGCAGTATTTT
>-|TRBV28|-|TRBJ1-4
CASSQSLGHEKLFF
TGTGCCAGCAGTCAGTCCTTGGGGCATGAAAAACTGTTTTTT
>-|TRBV15|-|TRBJ1-2
CATSRPNRVGYTF
TGTGCCACCAGCAGACCTAACAGGGTTGGCTACACCTTC
>TRBD1|TRBV4-1|-|TRBJ1-4
CASSQPPGQGNEKLFF
TGCGCCAGCAGCCAACCGCCGGGACAGGGTAATGAAAAACTGTTTTTT
>TRBD1|TRBV9|-|TRBJ2-1
CASSPNRGLSEQFF
TGTGCCAGCAGCCCAAACAGGGGGCTGAGTGAGCAGTTCTTC
>TRBD1|TRBV5-1|-|TRBJ1-4
CASSAGTDEKLFF
TGCGCCAGCAGCGCCGGGACAGATGAAAAACTGTTTTTT
>-|TRBV19|-|TRBJ1-3
CASSRAGDLSGNTIYF
TGTGCCAGTAGTAGGGCAGGGGACCTCTCTGGAAACACCATATATTTT
>TRBD2|TRBV5-1|-|TRBJ2-2
CASSFSGGANTGELFF
TGCGCCAGCAGCTTTAGCGGGGGGGCGAACACCGGGGAGCTGTTTTTT
>TRBD2|TRBV7-2|-|TRBJ2-4
CASSGLAKNIQYF
TGTGCCAGCAGCGGACTAGCGAAAAACATTCAGTACTTC